Following are 26 T cell receptor beta chains from one sample sequenced in a study of blood T cell repertoires in COVID-19. Sequenced by immunoSEQ multiplex PCR; TCRdb stores in-frame clones only, minus some. The sample shows approximately 280,000 clones, approximately 86% of them seen only once. Sequenced: peripheral blood. These receptors all stem from a man younger than 35 with active or convalescent COVID-19.

The genes are TRBV25-1 and TRBJ2-5, with a possible D match to TRBD2 (5 bases). V was pared by 6 bases and J by 2 bases, with 19 bases between. Germline CDR1 is MGHDK and CDR2 is SYGVNS. The CDR3 extends over 16 amino acids. CDR3 DNA sequence: TGTGCCAGCAGCGATGGAACTAGATGGGTTCAAGAGACCCAGTACTTC. Its translation: CASSDGTRWVQETQYF.

This sequence joins TRBV5-8 and TRBJ2-7; 9 nucleotides agree with TRBD1. The CDR3 loop spans 11 amino acids. Germline-derived CDR1 and CDR2 are SGHTS and YDEGEE. V trimming: 7 bases; J trimming: 12 bases; junction bases outside the gene matches: 8. The CDR3 DNA sequence: TGTGCCAGCCCCCCCTCGGACAGGGGGTACTTC. Translating it yields CASPPSDRGYF.

The V gene is TRBV5-6, the J gene TRBJ2-7; no reliable D call. Trimming removed 4 bases from V and 6 bases from J, with 23 bases in between. From germline, CDR1 is SGHDT and CDR2 YYEEEE. CDR3 length: 16 amino acids. This chain's CDR3 is CASSRPRLRSLGEQYF. The CDR3 bases are TGTGCCAGCAGCCGCCCTAGGTTGCGATCTTTAGGCGAGCAGTACTTC.

The chain has TRBV5-4 and TRBJ2-7; 9 nucleotides align to TRBD1. V gave up 5 bases and J gave up 3 bases; unmatched junction bases: 6. Germline CDR1 SGHNT, CDR2 YYREEE (reference sequence). The CDR3 contains 14 residues. The CDR3 region has the DNA TGTGCCAGCAGGGCCGGGACAGGGAACTACGAGCAGTACTTC. Translating it yields CASRAGTGNYEQYF.

This chain connects TRBV7-9 to TRBJ1-2; 9 bases align to TRBD1. The CDR3 spans 13 residues. V was pared by 8 bases and J by 8 bases, with 9 bases of the junction left unmatched. The germline V gene has CDR1 SEHNR and CDR2 FQNEAQ (reference sequence). CDR3 loop: CASGLQGARGYTF. Written as DNA, the CDR3 is TGTGCCAGCGGACTACAGGGGGCGCGAGGCTACACCTTC.

This chain connects TRBV29-1 to TRBJ2-2, with D possibly being TRBD1 (5 bases). V was clipped by 7 bases and J by 4 bases, with 10 bases between them. CDR3 length: 12 residues. Germline CDR1 reads SQVTM; CDR2 reads ANQGSEA. For the CDR3, the DNA is TGCAGCGGCTCCCAGGGCACCGGGGAGCTGTTTTTT. It encodes CSGSQGTGELFF.

The V and J genes are TRBV6-5 and TRBJ1-6; 7 nucleotides align to TRBD1. Per the germline V gene, CDR1 is MNHEY and CDR2 is SVGAGI. CDR3 size: 16 residues. The trim removed 0 bases at V and 2 bases at J, leaving 1 base unmatched. CDR3 in DNA: TGTGCCAGCAGTTACTCCCAGGGGGCCTATAATTCACCCCTCCACTTT. Protein: CASSYSQGAYNSPLHF.

The chain has TRBV5-1 and TRBJ2-7; 7 bases match TRBD1. Germline CDR1 and CDR2: SGHRS and YFSETQ. The CDR3 has 14 amino acids. After removal of 4 bases from V and 2 bases from J, the junction contained 6 bases not matched to a gene. CDR3 coding DNA: TGCGCCAGCAGCATAAGGGGGCTTCCCTACGAGCAGTACTTC. It specifies CASSIRGLPYEQYF.

The chain recombines TRBV9 with TRBJ2-2; 7 bases align to TRBD1. The germline V gene encodes CDR1 SGDLS and CDR2 YYNGEE. CDR3 length: 17 residues. Trimming cost V 4 bases and J 0 bases; bases outside gene matches: 9. The CDR3 bases are TGTGCCAGCAGCCTTACCAGGGACAGATCGAACACCGGGGAGCTGTTTTTT. Its protein is CASSLTRDRSNTGELFF.

Ten or more counts support this clone. The chain links TRBV6-2 or TRBV6-3 to TRBJ2-7; D remains unclear. CDR1 and CDR2 (germline): MNHEY, SVGEGT. This CDR3 comprises 14 residues. Deletions cut 0 bases from V and 2 bases from J, with 8 bases between. The CDR3 DNA follows: TGTGCCAGCAGTTACTCGATGGCTGCCTACGAGCAGTACTTC. Amino acid sequence: CASSYSMAAYEQYF.

The chain joins TRBV29-1 to TRBJ1-3; possibly TRBD1 for D (6 bases). This CDR3 has 13 amino acids. Trimming pared 6 bases from V and 2 bases from J, leaving 11 bases between. The germline V gene has CDR1 SQVTM and CDR2 ANQGSEA. The chain's CDR3 is CSVQGLTGNTIYF. The CDR3 coding sequence is TGCAGCGTGCAGGGGTTAACTGGAAACACCATATATTTT.

Only one count was recorded for this clone. CDR3: CASSQGGGQTYEQYF. The CDR3 DNA sequence: TGTGCCAGCAGCCAAGGCGGGGGGCAAACCTACGAGCAGTACTTC. The rearrangement links TRBV3-1 (or the pseudogene TRBV3-2) to TRBJ2-7, with 8 nucleotides matching TRBD2. V was pared by 1 base and J by 2 bases, with 4 bases of the junction left unmatched. Germline V CDR1 and CDR2: LGHDT, YNNKEL (reference sequence). This CDR3 has 15 residues.

In nucleotides, the CDR3 is TGTGCCAGCAGCTTCGGACAGGACACTGAAGCTTTCTTT. It codes for CASSFGQDTEAFF. The genes are TRBV11-3 and TRBJ1-1; 7 nucleotides agree with TRBD1. CDR1 is SGHNT, CDR2 YENEEA, per germline. The CDR3 runs 13 residues. The V gene end was trimmed by 3 bases and the J gene end by 3 bases; junction bases not matched to a gene: 1.

The gene calls are TRBV9 and TRBJ2-2; TRBD1 aligns across 10 bases. CDR3 length equals 15 residues. Germline values: CDR1 SGDLS, CDR2 YYNGEE. The V segment lost 2 bases and the J segment 6 bases; nucleotides outside the gene matches: 4. In DNA, the CDR3 is TGTGCCAGCAGCGTGACAGGGGGCCCGGCCGGGGAGCTGTTTTTT. Residues: CASSVTGGPAGELFF.

The CDR3 here is CASSEGPQNEKLFF. The CDR3 DNA is TGTGCCAGCAGTGAAGGTCCCCAAAATGAAAAACTGTTTTTT. The gene calls are TRBV2 and TRBJ1-4; D uncertain. There are 14 residues in the CDR3. Per the germline V gene, CDR1 is SNHLY and CDR2 is FYNNEI. V shed 1 base and J shed 5 bases, with 8 bases lying between them.

The chain links TRBV4-1 to TRBJ1-2, with D perhaps matching TRBD1 (5 bases). This CDR3 is built from 15 residues. Germline CDR1 MGHRA, CDR2 YSYEKL. The V end was cut by 1 base, the J end by 4 bases, with 13 bases between. The CDR3 is CASSQGAGSSYGYTF. For the CDR3, the DNA is TGCGCCAGCAGCCAAGGGGCAGGGTCTTCCTATGGCTACACCTTC.

Only one count was recorded for this clone. This sequence joins TRBV5-6 and TRBJ1-2; 10 bases are shared with TRBD1. Germline CDR1 is SGHDT and CDR2 is YYEEEE. The CDR3 runs 14 residues. V lost 2 bases to trimming and J lost 7 bases; unmatched junction nucleotides: 5. The CDR3, as DNA: TGTGCCAGCAGCTTCCGGACAGGGGGACGTGGCTACACCTTC. Its translation: CASSFRTGGRGYTF.

The chain recombines TRBV9 with TRBJ1-6, with D possibly TRBD1 on 6 matching bases. CDR1 and CDR2 from the germline V gene are SGDLS and YYNGEE. The CDR3 contains 16 residues. V was cut by 0 bases and J by 5 bases, with 12 bases left in between. CDR3 sequence: CASSVGSGADNSPLHF. In nucleotides, the CDR3 is TGTGCCAGCAGCGTAGGGTCAGGGGCGGATAATTCACCCCTCCACTTT.

A note on this clone: Other nucleotide sequences in the sample specify the same CDR3. The chain employs TRBV27 and TRBJ1-2; unclear D gene. Germline loops: CDR1 MNHEY, CDR2 SMNVEV (reference sequence). CDR3 length: 14 residues. The V and J ends lost 0 bases and 2 bases respectively, with 7 bases between them. CDR3 DNA: TGTGCCAGCAGTTTATCGGCGGGAAACTATGGCTACACCTTC. This gives the protein CASSLSAGNYGYTF.

Here the CDR3 DNA reads TGTGCCAGCTCACCACGGCCAAGCACAGATACGCAGTATTTT. Translation gives CASSPRPSTDTQYF. The V call is TRBV18, the J call TRBJ2-3; no clear D. The ends were cut back, 1 base at V and 0 bases at J, with 5 bases in the middle. The CDR3 contains 14 residues. Germline-derived CDR1 and CDR2 are KGHSH and LQKENI. Drawing the rest from reference TRBV18 and TRBJ2-3, the complete variable domain is NAGVMQNPRHLVRRRGQEARLRCSPMKGHSHVYWYRQLPEEGLKFMVYLQKENIIDESGMPKERFSAEFPKEGPSILRIQQVVRGDSAAYFCASSPRPSTDTQYFGPGTRLTVL.

V gene TRBV7-8 combines with J gene TRBJ1-4; perhaps TRBD1 as D (5 bases). CDR3 length equals 15 residues. Trimming took off 5 bases at V and 8 bases at J, with 18 bases between the two ends. The germline V gene encodes CDR1 SGHVS and CDR2 FQNEAQ. As DNA, the CDR3 is TGTGCCAGCAGCCACAGGCCTGCGGGACGAGAAAAACTGTTTTTT. This translates into CASSHRPAGREKLFF.

V gene TRBV29-1 combines with J gene TRBJ1-1, with unresolved D. The CDR3 totals 10 residues. CDR1 SQVTM and CDR2 ANQGSEA come from the germline V gene. Trimming cost V 2 bases and J 6 bases, with 4 bases left between them. The CDR3 region is CSVELSEAFF. DNA for the CDR3: TGCAGCGTTGAACTTTCTGAAGCTTTCTTT. Filled out from reference TRBV29-1 and TRBJ1-1, the complete variable domain reads SAVISQKPSRDICQRGTSLTIQCQVDSQVTMMFWYRQQPGQSLTLIATANQGSEATYESGFVIDKFPISRPNLTFSTLTVSNMSPEDSSIYLCSVELSEAFFGQGTRLTVV.

The CDR3 loop reads CASSLGVALAGVETQYF. The CDR3, as DNA: TGTGCCAGCAGCCTCGGCGTGGCGCTAGCGGGGGTAGAGACCCAGTACTTC. The rearrangement links TRBV3-1 (or the pseudogene TRBV3-2) to TRBJ2-5; 10 nucleotides match TRBD2. The junction had 12 bases not matched to a gene; V was cut back by 4 bases and J by 4 bases. The CDR3 runs 17 residues. CDR1 is LGHDT, CDR2 YNNKEL, per germline (reference sequence).

This CDR3 is CASSTFGESNQPQHF. The CDR3 nucleotides are TGTGCCAGTAGTACTTTCGGGGAGAGCAATCAGCCCCAGCATTTT. V usage is TRBV19 and J usage is TRBJ1-5; D gene uncertain. CDR1 is LNHDA and CDR2 is SQIVND in the germline V gene (reference sequence). The CDR3 contains 15 residues. V lost 4 bases, J lost 1 base, and 11 bases lay in between.

This clone was counted once. The chain combines TRBV27 with TRBJ2-7, with 8 bases aligning to TRBD1. The V and J ends lost 5 bases and 0 bases, in that order; junction bases with no gene match: 15. This CDR3 has 18 residues. CDR1 MNHEY and CDR2 SMNVEV come from the germline V gene (reference sequence). Here the CDR3 reads CASSPHPLGQGSSYEQYF. In nucleotides, the CDR3 is TGTGCCAGCAGTCCTCACCCCCTTGGACAGGGTAGCTCCTACGAGCAGTACTTC.

V usage is TRBV12-3 or TRBV12-4 and J usage is TRBJ2-1, with a possible D match to TRBD1 (6 bases). Trimming removed 4 bases at V and 9 bases at J, with 10 bases between. CDR3 size: 12 residues. The CDR3 region is CASSSRGTEQFF. The CDR3 region has the DNA TGTGCCAGCAGTTCTAGGGGGACTGAGCAGTTCTTC.